This T cell receptor (beta chain) was captured in a study of shared clonotypes between healthy human individuals. Study information: The donor group consisted of two women and three men, aged 18 to 49.

Per germline, CDR1 GTSNPN and CDR2 SVGIG (reference sequence). There are 13 residues in the CDR3. The V and J ends lost 3 bases and 6 bases respectively, with 12 bases between them. The repertoire was sequenced with immunoSEQ multiplex PCR; TCRdb's copy has only in-frame clones and lacks some. The sample shows some 2,100,000 clones, 95% of them seen only once. This chain joins TRBV30 and TRBJ1-5; D is perhaps TRBD1 (5 bases). The source of this sequence is a man younger than 35 in good health. Specimen: naive CD4+ T cells sorted from blood. Described subset: CD45RA+ positively selected. CDR3 sequence reads: CAWRRGVSQPQHF. CDR3 coding DNA: TGTGCCTGGAGACGAGGGGTGAGTCAGCCCCAGCATTTT.